These T cell receptor beta chains were read from a single sample in a study of metastatic and nonmetastatic thyroid tumors. TCRdb used MiXCR to call clones anew from the PCR reads. The sample comprises around 7,000 clones, more than 25% of which are singletons, and roughly 19% rests with the top ten. Sequencing was carried out using tumor tissue. Source of these receptors: a female donor with papillary thyroid cancer or a benign thyroid nodule (not recorded which). Some clones in this sample may be carry-over from other donors' samples. Both conserved end residues are part of each CDR3. Each record gives: clone size, V gene, J gene, D gene, CDR3 protein, CDR3 DNA. A D gene is named only where the DNA matches it firmly. Clone size is not always given. Where it is, it says once, few, many or a class for expanded clones.

once	TRBV11-2	TRBJ2-3	-	CASSLDSPLGGPDTQYF	TGTGCCAGCAGCTTAGATAGTCCCCTAGGGGGTCCAGATACGCAGTATTTT
-	TRBV27	TRBJ1-2	-	CASSPRYDGNYGYTF	TGTGCCAGCAGTCCTCGTTATGACGGAAACTATGGCTACACCTTC
large	TRBV12-3/TRBV12-4	TRBJ1-1	-	CASSTSGGAEAFF	TGTGCCAGCAGTACATCCGGAGGGGCTGAAGCTTTCTTT
large	TRBV2	TRBJ2-3	TRBD1	CASTHAGQGAGDTQYF	TGTGCCAGCACCCACGCGGGACAGGGGGCGGGTGATACGCAGTATTTT
-	TRBV20-1	TRBJ1-1	-	CSATDPLTVNTEAFF	TGCAGTGCTACCGACCCGCTGACGGTGAACACTGAAGCTTTCTTT
large	TRBV28	TRBJ1-1	-	CASGRQAGNTEAFF	TGTGCCAGCGGCCGCCAGGCAGGGAACACTGAAGCTTTCTTT
few	TRBV6-1	TRBJ1-3	-	CASRTGVTGNTIYF	TGTGCCAGCAGGACCGGGGTAACCGGAAACACCATATATTTT
-	TRBV6-6	TRBJ1-3	-	CASRYSRESGNTIYF	TGTGCAAGCCGTTACTCGAGGGAATCTGGAAACACCATATATTTT
few	TRBV6-9	TRBJ2-7	-	CASSYREEQYF	TGTGCCAGCAGTTATCGGGAGGAGCAGTACTTC
medium-sized	TRBV5-1	TRBJ2-7	TRBD2	CASSLAGGRGEQYF	TGCGCCAGCAGTCTAGCGGGAGGGCGAGGCGAGCAGTACTTC
-	TRBV20-1	TRBJ1-4	-	CSAVRPGTEKLFF	TGCAGTGCTGTGCGTCCCGGGACAGAAAAACTGTTTTTT
medium-sized	TRBV28	TRBJ2-5	-	CASRVGSEETQYF	TGTGCCAGCAGGGTTGGGTCGGAAGAGACCCAGTACTTC
-	TRBV5-4	TRBJ2-1	TRBD2	CSSSWVAGLSYNEQFF	TGTTCCAGCAGTTGGGTAGCGGGACTATCCTACAATGAGCAGTTCTTC
medium-sized	TRBV18	TRBJ2-2	-	CASSPPERTGELFF	TGTGCCAGCTCACCACCCGAACGCACCGGGGAGCTGTTTTTT
medium-sized	TRBV9	TRBJ1-2	-	CASSVGRGGNYGYTF	TGTGCCAGCAGCGTAGGGCGGGGAGGAAACTATGGCTACACCTTC
-	TRBV7-9	TRBJ2-2	-	CASSRVDTGELFF	TGTGCCAGCAGCCGTGTTGACACCGGGGAGCTGTTTTTT
-	TRBV19	TRBJ2-7	-	CASGGGQGLYEHYF	TGTGCCAGCGGGGGGGGACAGGGCCTCTACGAGCATTACTTC
-	TRBV20-1	TRBJ2-5	TRBD2	CSARTSSGGDQETQYF	TGCAGTGCTAGAACGTCTAGCGGGGGGGATCAAGAGACCCAGTACTTC